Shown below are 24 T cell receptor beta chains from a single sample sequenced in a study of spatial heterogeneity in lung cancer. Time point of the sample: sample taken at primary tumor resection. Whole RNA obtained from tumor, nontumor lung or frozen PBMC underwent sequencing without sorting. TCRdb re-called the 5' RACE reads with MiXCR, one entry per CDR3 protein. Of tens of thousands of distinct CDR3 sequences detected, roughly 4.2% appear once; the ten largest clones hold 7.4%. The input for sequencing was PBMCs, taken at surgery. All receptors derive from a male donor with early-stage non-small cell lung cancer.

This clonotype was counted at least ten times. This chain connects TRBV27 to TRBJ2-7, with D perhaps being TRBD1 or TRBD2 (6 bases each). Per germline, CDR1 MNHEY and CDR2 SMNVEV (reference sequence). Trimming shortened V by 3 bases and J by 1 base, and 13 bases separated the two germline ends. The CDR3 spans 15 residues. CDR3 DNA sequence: TGTGCCAGCAGTTTTGGCAGGGGAGGATCCTACGAGCAGTACTTC. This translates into CASSFGRGGSYEQYF.

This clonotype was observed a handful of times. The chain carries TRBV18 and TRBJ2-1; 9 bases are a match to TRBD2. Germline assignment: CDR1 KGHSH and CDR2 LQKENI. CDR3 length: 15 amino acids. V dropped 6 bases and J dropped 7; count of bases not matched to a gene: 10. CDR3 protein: CASSLGAGGSNEQFF. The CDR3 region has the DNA TGTGCCAGCTCCTTAGGAGCGGGAGGAAGTAATGAGCAGTTCTTC. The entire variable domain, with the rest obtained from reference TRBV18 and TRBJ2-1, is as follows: NAGVMQNPRHLVRRRGQEARLRCSPMKGHSHVYWYRQLPEEGLKFMVYLQKENIIDESGMPKERFSAEFPKEGPSILRIQQVVRGDSAAYFCASSLGAGGSNEQFFGPGTRLTVL.

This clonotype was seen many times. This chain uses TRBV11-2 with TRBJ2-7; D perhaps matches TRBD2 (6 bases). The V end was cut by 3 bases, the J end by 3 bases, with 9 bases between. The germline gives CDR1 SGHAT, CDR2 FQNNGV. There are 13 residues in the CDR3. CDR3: CASSFQTSYEQYF. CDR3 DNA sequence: TGTGCCAGCAGCTTCCAGACTAGCTACGAGCAGTACTTC.

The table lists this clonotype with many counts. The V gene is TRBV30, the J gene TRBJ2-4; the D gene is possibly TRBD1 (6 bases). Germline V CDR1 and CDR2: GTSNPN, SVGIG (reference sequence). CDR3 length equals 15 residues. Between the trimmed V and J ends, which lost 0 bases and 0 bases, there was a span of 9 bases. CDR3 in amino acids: CAWSVRQAAKNIQYF. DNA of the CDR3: TGTGCCTGGAGTGTGAGACAGGCAGCCAAAAACATTCAGTACTTC.

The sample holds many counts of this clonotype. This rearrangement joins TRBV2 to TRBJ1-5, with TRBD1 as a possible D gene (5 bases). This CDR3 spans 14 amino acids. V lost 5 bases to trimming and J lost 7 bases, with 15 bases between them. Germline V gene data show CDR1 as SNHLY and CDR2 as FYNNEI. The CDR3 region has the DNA TGTGCCAGCAGTTCACAGGCTGCAGGGCAGCCCCAGCATTTT. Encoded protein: CASSSQAAGQPQHF. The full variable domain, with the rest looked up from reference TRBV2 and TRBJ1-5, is EPEVTQTPSHQVTQMGQEVILRCVPISNHLYFYWYRQILGQKVEFLVSFYNNEISEKSEIFDDQFSVERPDGSNFTLKIRSTKLEDSAMYFCASSSQAAGQPQHFGDGTRLSIL.

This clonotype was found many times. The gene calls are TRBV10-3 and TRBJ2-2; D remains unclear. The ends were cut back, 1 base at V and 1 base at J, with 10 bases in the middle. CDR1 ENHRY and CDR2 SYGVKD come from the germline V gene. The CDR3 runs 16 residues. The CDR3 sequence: CAISELGIRNTGELFF. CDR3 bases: TGTGCCATCAGTGAGTTGGGCATCAGGAACACCGGGGAGCTGTTTTTT.

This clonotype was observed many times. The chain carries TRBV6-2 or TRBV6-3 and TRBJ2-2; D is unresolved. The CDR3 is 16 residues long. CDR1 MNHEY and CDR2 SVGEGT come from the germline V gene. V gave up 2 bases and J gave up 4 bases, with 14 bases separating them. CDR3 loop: CASSYHWGGFTGELFF. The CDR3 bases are TGTGCCAGCAGTTACCACTGGGGTGGATTCACCGGGGAGCTGTTTTTT.

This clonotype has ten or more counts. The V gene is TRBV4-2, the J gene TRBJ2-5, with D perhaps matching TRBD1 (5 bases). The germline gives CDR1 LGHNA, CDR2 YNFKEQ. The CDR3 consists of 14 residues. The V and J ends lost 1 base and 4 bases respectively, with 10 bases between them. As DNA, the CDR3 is TGTGCCAGCAGCCAAGTTGCAGGGTCAGAGACCCAGTACTTC. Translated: CASSQVAGSETQYF.

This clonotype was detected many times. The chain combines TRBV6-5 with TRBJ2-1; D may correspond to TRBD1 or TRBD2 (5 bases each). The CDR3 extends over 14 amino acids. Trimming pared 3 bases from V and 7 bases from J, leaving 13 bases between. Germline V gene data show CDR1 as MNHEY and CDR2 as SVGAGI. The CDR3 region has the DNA TGTGCCAGCAGTTATTCCTCTGGGGGAAATGAGCAGTTCTTC. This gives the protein CASSYSSGGNEQFF.

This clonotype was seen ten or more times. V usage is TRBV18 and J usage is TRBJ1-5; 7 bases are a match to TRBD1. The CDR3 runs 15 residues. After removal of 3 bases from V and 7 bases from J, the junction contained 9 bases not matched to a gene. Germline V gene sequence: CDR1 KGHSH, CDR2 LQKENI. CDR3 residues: CASSPLGTEEQPQHF. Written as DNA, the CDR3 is TGTGCCAGCTCACCCCTCGGGACAGAGGAACAGCCCCAGCATTTT.

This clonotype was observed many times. CDR3 nucleotide sequence: TGTGCCAGCAGTTTACCGATGCAGGGGGGGGCCTACGAGCAGTACTTC. Amino acids: CASSLPMQGGAYEQYF. This chain links TRBV6-2 or TRBV6-3 with TRBJ2-7; possibly TRBD1 or TRBD2 for D (7 bases each). V was shortened by 4 bases and J by 2 bases, with 18 bases between the two germline ends. The CDR3 contains 16 residues. From germline, CDR1 is MNHEY and CDR2 SVGEGT.

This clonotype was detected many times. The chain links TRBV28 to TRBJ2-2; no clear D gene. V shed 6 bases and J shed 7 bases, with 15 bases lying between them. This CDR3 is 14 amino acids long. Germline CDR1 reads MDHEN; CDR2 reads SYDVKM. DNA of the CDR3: TGTGCCAGCAGGCAGTTTGACGGTGGCGGGGAGCTGTTTTTT. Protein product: CASRQFDGGGELFF.

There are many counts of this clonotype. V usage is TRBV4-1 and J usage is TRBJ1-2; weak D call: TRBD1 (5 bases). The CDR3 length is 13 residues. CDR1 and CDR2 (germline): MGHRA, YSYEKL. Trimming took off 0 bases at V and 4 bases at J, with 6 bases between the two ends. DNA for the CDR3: TGCGCCAGCAGCCAAGAAGGGGTCTATGGCTACACCTTC. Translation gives CASSQEGVYGYTF.

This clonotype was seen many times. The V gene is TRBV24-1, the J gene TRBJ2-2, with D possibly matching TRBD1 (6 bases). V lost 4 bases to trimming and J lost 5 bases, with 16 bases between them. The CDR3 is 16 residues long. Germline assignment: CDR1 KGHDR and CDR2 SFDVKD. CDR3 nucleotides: TGTGCCACCAGTGACCTCGCCACAGGGACGACCGGGGAGCTGTTTTTT. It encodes CATSDLATGTTGELFF.

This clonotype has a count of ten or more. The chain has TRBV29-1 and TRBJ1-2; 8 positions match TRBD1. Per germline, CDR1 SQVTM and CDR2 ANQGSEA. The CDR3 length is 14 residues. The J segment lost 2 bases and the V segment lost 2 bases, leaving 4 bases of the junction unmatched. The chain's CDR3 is CSVERGQGNYGYTF. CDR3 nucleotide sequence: TGCAGCGTTGAACGCGGACAGGGCAACTATGGCTACACCTTC.

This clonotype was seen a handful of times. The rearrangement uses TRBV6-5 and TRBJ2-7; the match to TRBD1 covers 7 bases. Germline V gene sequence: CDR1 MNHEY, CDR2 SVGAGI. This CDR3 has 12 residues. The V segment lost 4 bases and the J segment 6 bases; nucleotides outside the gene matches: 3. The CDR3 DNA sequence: TGTGCCAGCAGTTCTACAGGGGCCGAGCAGTACTTC. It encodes CASSSTGAEQYF.

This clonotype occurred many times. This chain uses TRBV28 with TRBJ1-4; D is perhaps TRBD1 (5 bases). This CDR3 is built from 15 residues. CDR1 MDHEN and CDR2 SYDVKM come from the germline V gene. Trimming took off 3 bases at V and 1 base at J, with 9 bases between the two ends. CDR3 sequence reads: CASSLVGGTNEKLFF. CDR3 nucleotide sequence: TGTGCCAGCAGTTTGGTTGGGGGAACTAATGAAAAACTGTTTTTT.

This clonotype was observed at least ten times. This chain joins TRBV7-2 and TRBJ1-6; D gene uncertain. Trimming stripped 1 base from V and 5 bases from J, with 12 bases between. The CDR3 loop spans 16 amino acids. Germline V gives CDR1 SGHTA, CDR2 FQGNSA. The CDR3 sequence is CASSLEPGSNNSPLHF. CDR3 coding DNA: TGTGCCAGCAGCTTAGAACCGGGGTCTAATAATTCACCCCTCCACTTT.

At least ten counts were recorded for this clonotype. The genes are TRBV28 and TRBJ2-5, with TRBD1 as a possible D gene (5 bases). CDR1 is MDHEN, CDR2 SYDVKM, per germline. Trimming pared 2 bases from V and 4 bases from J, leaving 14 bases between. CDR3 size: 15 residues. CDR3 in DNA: TGTGCCAGCAGTTTAGAGGCAGGGTTGGCAGAGACCCAGTACTTC. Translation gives CASSLEAGLAETQYF.

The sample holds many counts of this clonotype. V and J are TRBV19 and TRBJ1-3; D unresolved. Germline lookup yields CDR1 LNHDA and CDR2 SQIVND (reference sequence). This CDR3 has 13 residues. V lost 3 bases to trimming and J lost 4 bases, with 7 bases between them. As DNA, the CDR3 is TGTGCCAGTAGTATTGCCGAGGGAAACACCATATATTTT. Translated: CASSIAEGNTIYF.

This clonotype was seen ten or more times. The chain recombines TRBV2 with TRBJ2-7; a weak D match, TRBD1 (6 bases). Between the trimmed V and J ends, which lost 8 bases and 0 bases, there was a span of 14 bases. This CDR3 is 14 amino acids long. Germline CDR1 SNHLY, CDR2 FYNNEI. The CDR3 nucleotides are TGTGCCAGCGGGAAGGACAGCCTCTCCTACGAGCAGTACTTC. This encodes CASGKDSLSYEQYF. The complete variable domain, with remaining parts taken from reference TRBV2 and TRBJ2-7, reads EPEVTQTPSHQVTQMGQEVILRCVPISNHLYFYWYRQILGQKVEFLVSFYNNEISEKSEIFDDQFSVERPDGSNFTLKIRSTKLEDSAMYFCASGKDSLSYEQYFGPGTRLTVT.

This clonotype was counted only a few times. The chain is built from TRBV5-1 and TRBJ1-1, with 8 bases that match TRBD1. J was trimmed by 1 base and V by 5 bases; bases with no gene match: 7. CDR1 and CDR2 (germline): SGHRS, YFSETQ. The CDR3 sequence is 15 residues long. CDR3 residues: CASSYLGQENTEAFF. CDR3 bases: TGCGCCAGCAGTTACTTGGGACAGGAGAACACTGAAGCTTTCTTT. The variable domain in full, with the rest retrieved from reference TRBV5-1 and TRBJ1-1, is KAGVTQTPRYLIKTRGQQVTLSCSPISGHRSVSWYQQTPGQGLQFLFEYFSETQRNKGNFPGRFSGRQFSNSRSEMNVSTLELGDSALYLCASSYLGQENTEAFFGQGTRLTVV.

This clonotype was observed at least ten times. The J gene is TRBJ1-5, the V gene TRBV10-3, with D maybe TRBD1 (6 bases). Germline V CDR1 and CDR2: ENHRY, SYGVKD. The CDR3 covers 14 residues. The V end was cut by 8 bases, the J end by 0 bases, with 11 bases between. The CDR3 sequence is CAILGGGSNQPQHF. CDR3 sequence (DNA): TGTGCCATCCTCGGGGGCGGTAGCAATCAGCCCCAGCATTTT.

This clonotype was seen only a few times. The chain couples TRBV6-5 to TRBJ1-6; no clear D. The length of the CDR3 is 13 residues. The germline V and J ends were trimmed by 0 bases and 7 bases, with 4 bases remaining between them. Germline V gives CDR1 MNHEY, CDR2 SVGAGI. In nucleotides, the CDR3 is TGTGCCAGCAGTTACTCGAAGAATTCACCCCTCCACTTT. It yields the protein CASSYSKNSPLHF.